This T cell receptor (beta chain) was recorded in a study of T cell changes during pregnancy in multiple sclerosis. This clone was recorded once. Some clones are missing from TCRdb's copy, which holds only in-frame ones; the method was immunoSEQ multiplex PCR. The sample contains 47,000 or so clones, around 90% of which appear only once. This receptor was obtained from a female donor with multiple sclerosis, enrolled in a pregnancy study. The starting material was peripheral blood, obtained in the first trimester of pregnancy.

Written as DNA, the CDR3 is TGTGCCAGCAGTGACGGACAGGGGGCAGGTAGGCAGCCCCAGCATTTT. Translation gives CASSDGQGAGRQPQHF. The rearrangement links TRBV6-1 to TRBJ1-5, with 11 bases aligning to TRBD1. The germline gives CDR1 MNHNS, CDR2 SASEGT. The ends lost 3 bases at V and 7 bases at J; junction bases unmatched: 8. This CDR3 region has 16 residues.